This TCR beta chain was retrieved from a study of blood T cell repertoires in COVID-19. Overall study: Italy, Spain and the United States were the sources of the convalescent and acute COVID-19 samples. The analysed material was cDNA or gDNA that came from T cells, B-cell-depleted T cells, or PBMCs.

The germline V gene encodes CDR1 LGHDT and CDR2 YNNKEL (reference sequence). CDR3 length equals 15 residues. The J segment lost 5 bases and the V segment lost 4 bases, leaving 8 bases of the junction unmatched. Original data processing: Estimation of nucleated cell counts relied on the amplification of reference gene primers. Clones were read by immunoSEQ multiplex PCR, and TCRdb kept only the in-frame ones, dropping some. V, J and clone size derive from that table, while D and trimming were established from the DNA sequence. The sample has 180,000 or so clones; 85% are singletons. Sequenced input: peripheral blood. The clonotype comes from a woman at least 80 years old with acute or convalescent COVID-19. The gene calls are TRBV3-1 (or the pseudogene TRBV3-2) and TRBJ2-1, with TRBD1 identical over 7 bases. CDR3 sequence reads: CASSRSPGQNNEQFF. In nucleotides, the CDR3 is TGTGCCAGCAGCCGATCTCCGGGACAGAACAATGAGCAGTTCTTC.